This T cell receptor beta chain was profiled in a study of blood T cell repertoires in COVID-19. The overall study: Some COVID-19 samples were acute and others convalescent; all came from the United States, Italy and Spain. Sources were T cells, B-cell-depleted T cells, or PBMCs; the material itself was cDNA or gDNA.

The trim removed 0 bases at V and 3 bases at J, leaving 2 bases unmatched. This CDR3 has 14 residues. Germline V lookup: CDR1 SGHNT, CDR2 YYREEE (reference sequence). Sequencing was performed with immunoSEQ multiplex PCR; in TCRdb, only in-frame clones are kept and a portion is missing. Of some 210,000 clones listed, around 80% are singletons. This sequence was found in a man aged 30 to 45 with acute COVID-19. The chain carries TRBV5-4 and TRBJ2-5, with 7 nucleotides matching TRBD2. Source material: PBMCs or T cells enriched from blood (not recorded which). CDR3: CASSLATSEETQYF. CDR3 DNA: TGTGCCAGCAGCTTGGCTACTAGCGAAGAGACCCAGTACTTC.